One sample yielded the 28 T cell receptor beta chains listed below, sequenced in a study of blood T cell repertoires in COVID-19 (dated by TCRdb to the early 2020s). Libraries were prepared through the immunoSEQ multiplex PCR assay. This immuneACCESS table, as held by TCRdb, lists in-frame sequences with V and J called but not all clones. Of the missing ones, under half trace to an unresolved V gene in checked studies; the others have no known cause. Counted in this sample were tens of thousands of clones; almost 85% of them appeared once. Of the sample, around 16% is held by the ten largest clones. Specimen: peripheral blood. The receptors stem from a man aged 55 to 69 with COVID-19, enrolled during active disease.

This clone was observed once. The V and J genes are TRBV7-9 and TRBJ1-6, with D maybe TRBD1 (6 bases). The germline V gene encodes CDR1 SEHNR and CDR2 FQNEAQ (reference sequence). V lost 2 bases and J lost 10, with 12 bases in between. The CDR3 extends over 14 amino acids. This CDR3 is CASSLRTDISPLHF. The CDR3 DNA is TGTGCCAGCAGCTTAAGGACAGACATCTCACCCCTCCACTTT.

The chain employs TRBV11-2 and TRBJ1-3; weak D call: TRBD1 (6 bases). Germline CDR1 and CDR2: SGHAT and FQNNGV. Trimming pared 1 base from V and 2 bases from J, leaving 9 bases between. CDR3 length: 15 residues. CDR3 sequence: CASSLGQVAGNTIYF. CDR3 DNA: TGTGCCAGCAGCTTAGGACAGGTTGCTGGAAACACCATATATTTT. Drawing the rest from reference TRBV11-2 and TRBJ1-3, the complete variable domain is EAGVAQSPRYKIIEKRQSVAFWCNPISGHATLYWYQQILGQGPKLLIQFQNNGVVDDSQLPKDRFSAERLKGVDSTLKIQPAKLEDSAVYLCASSLGQVAGNTIYFGEGSWLTVV.

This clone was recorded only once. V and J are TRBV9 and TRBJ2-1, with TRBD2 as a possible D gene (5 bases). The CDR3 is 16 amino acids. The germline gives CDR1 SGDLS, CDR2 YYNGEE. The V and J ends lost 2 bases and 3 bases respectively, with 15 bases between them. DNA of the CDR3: TGTGCCAGCAGCGTCTCGACTACAAGGAACTACAATGAGCAGTTCTTC. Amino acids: CASSVSTTRNYNEQFF.

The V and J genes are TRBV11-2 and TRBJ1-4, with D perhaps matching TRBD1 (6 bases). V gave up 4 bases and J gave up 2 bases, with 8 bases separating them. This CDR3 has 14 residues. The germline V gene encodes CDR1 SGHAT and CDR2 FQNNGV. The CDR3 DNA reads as TGTGCCAGCAGCTCAGACAGGACTAATGAAAAACTGTTTTTT. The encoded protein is CASSSDRTNEKLFF.

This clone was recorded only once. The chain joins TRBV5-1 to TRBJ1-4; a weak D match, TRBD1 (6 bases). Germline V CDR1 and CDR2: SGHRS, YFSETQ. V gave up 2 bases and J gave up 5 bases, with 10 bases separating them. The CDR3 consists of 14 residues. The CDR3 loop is CASSLQGGNEKLFF. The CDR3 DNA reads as TGCGCCAGCAGCTTACAGGGTGGGAATGAAAAACTGTTTTTT.

CDR3 sequence: CASSQNPTGFEKLFF. The CDR3 DNA reads as TGTGCCAGCAGCCAAAACCCGACAGGGTTTGAAAAACTGTTTTTT. The chain couples TRBV9 to TRBJ1-4, with 7 bases identical to TRBD1. After removal of 4 bases from V and 7 bases from J, the junction contained 10 bases not matched to a gene. CDR3 length: 15 amino acids. Germline assignment: CDR1 SGDLS and CDR2 YYNGEE.

CDR3 nucleotide sequence: TGTGCCAGCAGCCAAGATGGGCAGGGTTTTGGGCCCCAGCATTTT. This gives the protein CASSQDGQGFGPQHF. This chain joins TRBV3-1 (or the pseudogene TRBV3-2) and TRBJ1-5; D may be TRBD1 (5 bases). The V end lost 0 bases, the J end lost 9 bases, and 15 bases lay between the germline ends. The CDR3 extends over 15 amino acids. CDR1 is LGHDT and CDR2 is YNNKEL in the germline V gene (reference sequence).

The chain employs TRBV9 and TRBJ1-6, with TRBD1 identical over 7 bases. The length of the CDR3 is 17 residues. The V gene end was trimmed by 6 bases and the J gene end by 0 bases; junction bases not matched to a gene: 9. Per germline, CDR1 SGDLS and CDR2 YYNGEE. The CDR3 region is CASTETGFSSYNSPLHF. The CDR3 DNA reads TGTGCCAGCACCGAGACAGGGTTCAGCTCCTATAATTCACCCCTCCACTTT.

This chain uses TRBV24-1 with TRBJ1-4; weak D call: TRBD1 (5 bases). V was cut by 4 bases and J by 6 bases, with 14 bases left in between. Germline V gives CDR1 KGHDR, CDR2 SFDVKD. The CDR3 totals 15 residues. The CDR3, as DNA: TGTGCCACCAGTGACCCCACGCGGGGCGATGAAAAACTGTTTTTT. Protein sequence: CATSDPTRGDEKLFF.

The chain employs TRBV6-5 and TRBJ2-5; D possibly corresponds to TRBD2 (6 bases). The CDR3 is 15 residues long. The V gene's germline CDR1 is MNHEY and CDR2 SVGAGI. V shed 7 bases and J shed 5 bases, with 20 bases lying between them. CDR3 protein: CASKALLGSYETQYF. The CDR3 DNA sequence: TGTGCCAGCAAGGCTCTCCTCGGGAGTTATGAGACCCAGTACTTC.

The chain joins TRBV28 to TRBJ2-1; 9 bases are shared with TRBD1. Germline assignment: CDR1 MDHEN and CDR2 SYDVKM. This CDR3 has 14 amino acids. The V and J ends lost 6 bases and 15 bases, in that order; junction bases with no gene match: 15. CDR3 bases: TGTGCCAGCAGCCTTAATACGGGACAGGGTGCTCGGTTCTTC. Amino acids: CASSLNTGQGARFF.

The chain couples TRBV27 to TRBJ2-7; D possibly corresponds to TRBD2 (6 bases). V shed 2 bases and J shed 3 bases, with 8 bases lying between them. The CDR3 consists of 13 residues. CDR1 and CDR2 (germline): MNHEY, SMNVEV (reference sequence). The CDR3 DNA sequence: TGTGCCAGCAGTTTAAGGGAGGACTACGAGCAGTACTTC. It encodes CASSLREDYEQYF.

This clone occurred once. CDR3 nucleotides: TGTGCCAGCAGCCAAGCGGGACAGACTAGCACAGATACGCAGTATTTT. This codes for CASSQAGQTSTDTQYF. The V and J genes are TRBV3-1 (or the pseudogene TRBV3-2) and TRBJ2-3; TRBD1 matches 7 bases. CDR3 length: 16 amino acids. V lost 1 base, J lost 0 bases, and 4 bases stayed unmatched. CDR1 LGHDT and CDR2 YNNKEL come from the germline V gene (reference sequence).

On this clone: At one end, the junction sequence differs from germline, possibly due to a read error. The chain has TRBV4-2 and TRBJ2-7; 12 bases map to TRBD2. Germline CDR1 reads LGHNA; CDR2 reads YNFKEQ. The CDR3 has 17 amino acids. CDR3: CASSQVAWLASGRAPLF. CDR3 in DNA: TGTGCCAGCAGCCAAGTGGCCTGGTTAGCTAGCGGGAGGGCCCCCCTTTTC.

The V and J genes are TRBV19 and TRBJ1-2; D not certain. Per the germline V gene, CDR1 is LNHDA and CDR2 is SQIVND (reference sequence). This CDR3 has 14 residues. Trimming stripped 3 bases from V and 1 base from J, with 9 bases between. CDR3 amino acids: CASSMVGGNYGYTF. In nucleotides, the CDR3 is TGTGCCAGTAGTATGGTAGGCGGTAACTATGGCTACACCTTC.

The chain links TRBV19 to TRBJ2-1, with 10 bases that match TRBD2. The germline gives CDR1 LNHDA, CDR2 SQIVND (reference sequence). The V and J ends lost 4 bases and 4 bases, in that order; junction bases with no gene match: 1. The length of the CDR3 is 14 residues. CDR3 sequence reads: CASSTLAGYNEQFF. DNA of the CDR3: TGTGCCAGTAGTACACTAGCGGGGTACAATGAGCAGTTCTTC.

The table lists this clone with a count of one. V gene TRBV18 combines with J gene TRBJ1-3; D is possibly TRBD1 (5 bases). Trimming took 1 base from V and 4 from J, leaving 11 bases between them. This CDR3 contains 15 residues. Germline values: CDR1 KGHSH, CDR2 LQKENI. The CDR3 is CASSPRGGSGNTIYF. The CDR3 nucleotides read TGTGCCAGCTCACCACGGGGGGGATCCGGAAACACCATATATTTT.

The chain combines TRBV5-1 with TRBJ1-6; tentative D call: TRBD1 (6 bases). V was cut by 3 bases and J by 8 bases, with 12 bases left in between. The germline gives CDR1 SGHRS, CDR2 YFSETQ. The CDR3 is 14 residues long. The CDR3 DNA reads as TGCGCCAGCAGCTCGGGGGGCTGGGATTCACCCCTCCACTTT. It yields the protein CASSSGGWDSPLHF.

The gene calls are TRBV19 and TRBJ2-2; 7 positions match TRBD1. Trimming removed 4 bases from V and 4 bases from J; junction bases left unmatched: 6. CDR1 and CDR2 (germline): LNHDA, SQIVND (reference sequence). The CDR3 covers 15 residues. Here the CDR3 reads CASSTAGTVTGELFF. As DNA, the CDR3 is TGTGCCAGTAGTACGGCAGGGACAGTCACCGGGGAGCTGTTTTTT.

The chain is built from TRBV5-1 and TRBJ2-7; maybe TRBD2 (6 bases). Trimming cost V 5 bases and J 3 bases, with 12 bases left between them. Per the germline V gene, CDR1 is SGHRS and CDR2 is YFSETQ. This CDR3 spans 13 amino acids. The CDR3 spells CASSRDSFYEQYF. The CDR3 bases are TGCGCCAGCAGTCGGGACTCCTTCTACGAGCAGTACTTC.

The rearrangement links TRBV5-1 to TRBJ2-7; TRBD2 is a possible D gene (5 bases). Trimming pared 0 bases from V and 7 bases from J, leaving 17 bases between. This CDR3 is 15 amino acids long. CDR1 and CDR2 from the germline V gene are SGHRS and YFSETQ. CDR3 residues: CASSLVPSSRQEQYF. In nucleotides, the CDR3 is TGCGCCAGCAGCTTGGTGCCTAGCAGCAGGCAAGAGCAGTACTTC.

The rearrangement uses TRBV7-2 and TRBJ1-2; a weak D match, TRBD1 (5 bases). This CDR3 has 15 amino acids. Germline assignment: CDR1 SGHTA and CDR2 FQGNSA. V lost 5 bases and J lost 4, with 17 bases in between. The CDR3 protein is CASSPPTGSFYGYTF. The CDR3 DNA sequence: TGTGCCAGCAGCCCACCCACAGGTTCTTTCTATGGCTACACCTTC.

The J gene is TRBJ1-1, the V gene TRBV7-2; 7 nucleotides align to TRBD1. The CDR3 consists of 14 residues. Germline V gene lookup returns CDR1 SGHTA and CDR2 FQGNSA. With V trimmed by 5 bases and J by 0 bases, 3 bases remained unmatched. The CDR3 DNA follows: TGTGCCAGCAGCCCGGGACAGATGAACACTGAAGCTTTCTTT. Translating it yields CASSPGQMNTEAFF.

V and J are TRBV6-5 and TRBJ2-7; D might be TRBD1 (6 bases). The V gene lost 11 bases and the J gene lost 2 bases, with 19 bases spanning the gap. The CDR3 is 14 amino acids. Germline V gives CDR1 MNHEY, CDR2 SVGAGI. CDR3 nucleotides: TGTGCCGTTCACAGCCTCGGACAGACCTACGAGCAGTACTTC. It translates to CAVHSLGQTYEQYF.

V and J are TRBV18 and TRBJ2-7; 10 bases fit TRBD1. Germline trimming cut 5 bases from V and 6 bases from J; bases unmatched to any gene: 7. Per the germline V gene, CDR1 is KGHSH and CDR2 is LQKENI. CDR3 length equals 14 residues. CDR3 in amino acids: CASSSTGTGVEQYF. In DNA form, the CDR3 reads TGTGCCAGCTCATCTACCGGGACAGGGGTCGAGCAGTACTTC. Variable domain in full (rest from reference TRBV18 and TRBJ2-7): NAGVMQNPRHLVRRRGQEARLRCSPMKGHSHVYWYRQLPEEGLKFMVYLQKENIIDESGMPKERFSAEFPKEGPSILRIQQVVRGDSAAYFCASSSTGTGVEQYFGPGTRLTVT.

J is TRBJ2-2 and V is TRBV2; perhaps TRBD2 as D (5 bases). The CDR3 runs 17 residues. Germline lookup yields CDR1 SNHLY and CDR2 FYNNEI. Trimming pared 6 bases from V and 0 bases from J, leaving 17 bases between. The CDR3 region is CASSDPWSGTNTGELFF. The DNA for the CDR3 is TGTGCCAGCAGCGACCCTTGGAGCGGAACGAACACCGGGGAGCTGTTTTTT. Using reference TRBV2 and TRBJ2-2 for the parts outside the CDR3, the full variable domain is EPEVTQTPSHQVTQMGQEVILRCVPISNHLYFYWYRQILGQKVEFLVSFYNNEISEKSEIFDDQFSVERPDGSNFTLKIRSTKLEDSAMYFCASSDPWSGTNTGELFFGEGSRLTVL.

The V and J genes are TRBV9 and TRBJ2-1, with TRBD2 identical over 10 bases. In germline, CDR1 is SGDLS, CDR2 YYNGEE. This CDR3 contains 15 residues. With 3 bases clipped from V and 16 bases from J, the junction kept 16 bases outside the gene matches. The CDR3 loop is CASSGGPSGRDLNFF. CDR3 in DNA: TGTGCCAGCAGCGGGGGGCCGAGCGGGAGGGATTTAAATTTCTTC.

The CDR3 loop reads CASSGEGSGNTIYF. Here the CDR3 DNA reads TGCGCCAGCAGTGGTGAGGGCTCTGGAAACACCATATATTTT. This chain connects TRBV5-1 to TRBJ1-3, with no clear D. The germline V gene has CDR1 SGHRS and CDR2 YFSETQ. V was shortened by 5 bases and J by 0 bases, with 9 bases between the two germline ends. The CDR3 consists of 14 residues.